Presented here are 18 T cell receptor beta chains from one specimen sequenced in a study of T-cell memory formation after mild COVID-19. In TCRdb, the 5' RACE reads were re-called with MiXCR into one record per CDR3 protein. The profile shows fewer than 250,000 distinct CDR3 sequences, 15% to 20% of them singletons. The specimen sequenced was PBMCs or a T cell subset sorted from them (not recorded which). Receptor source: an adult woman who had mild COVID-19 (a few samples of this study predate the infection). Cell type and time point are not known.

This chain links TRBV7-8 with TRBJ1-1; a weak D match, TRBD1 (5 bases). The ends were cut back, 5 bases at V and 8 bases at J, with 15 bases in the middle. The CDR3 contains 13 residues. CDR1 is SGHVS and CDR2 is FQNEAQ in the germline V gene. This CDR3 is CASSPTEYKEAFF. In DNA, the CDR3 is TGTGCCAGCAGCCCGACAGAATACAAAGAAGCTTTCTTT.

This rearrangement joins TRBV12-3 or TRBV12-4 to TRBJ1-5, with D uncertain. With 2 bases removed from V and 6 bases from J, the gap between germline ends came to 11 bases. The length of the CDR3 is 14 residues. CDR3 DNA sequence: TGTGCCAGCAGTTTATCCGGTGGGATTCAGCCCCAGCATTTT. Protein product: CASSLSGGIQPQHF.

This clonotype came up a few times. CDR3 bases: TGTGCCATCAGTGATCCGTATAATTCACCCCTCCACTTT. Amino acids: CAISDPYNSPLHF. The V and J genes are TRBV10-3 and TRBJ1-6; the D is unclear. Germline V gene sequence: CDR1 ENHRY, CDR2 SYGVKD. V shed 3 bases and J shed 4 bases, with 4 bases lying between them. The CDR3 sequence is 13 residues long.

This chain connects TRBV7-9 to TRBJ2-7; no clear D. CDR3 length: 17 residues. Trimming stripped 5 bases from V and 0 bases from J, with 20 bases between. CDR1 is SEHNR and CDR2 is FQNEAQ in the germline V gene (reference sequence). CDR3 loop: CASSPPPASSLSYEQYF. Written as DNA, the CDR3 is TGTGCCAGCAGCCCTCCCCCTGCGAGCAGTCTCTCCTACGAGCAGTACTTC.

The chain is built from TRBV4-2 and TRBJ2-1; 11 nucleotides line up with TRBD2. Losses at the gene ends were 1 base for V and 6 bases for J; bases not matched to a gene: 8. Germline loops: CDR1 LGHNA, CDR2 YNFKEQ. The CDR3 is 17 residues long. In nucleotides, the CDR3 is TGTGCCAGCAGCCAAGCCAGCTGGACTAGCGGGTTCAATGAGCAGTTCTTC. Encoded protein: CASSQASWTSGFNEQFF.

This clonotype was recorded a few times. This chain uses TRBV6-1 with TRBJ2-1; no reliable D call. Germline CDR1 MNHNS, CDR2 SASEGT. The CDR3 has 14 residues. V gave up 7 bases and J gave up 0 bases, with 10 bases separating them. CDR3 coding DNA: TGTGCCAGCAAACGACCGGTCTCCTACAATGAGCAGTTCTTC. Translation: CASKRPVSYNEQFF.

This clonotype has more than one count but fewer than ten. The chain employs TRBV2 and TRBJ2-7, with TRBD2 as a possible D gene (5 bases). V was cut by 3 bases and J by 6 bases, with 9 bases left in between. There are 12 residues in the CDR3. CDR1 is SNHLY and CDR2 is FYNNEI in the germline V gene. DNA of the CDR3: TGTGCCAGCAGTGATCTAGGGAGCGAGCAGTACTTC. Amino acids: CASSDLGSEQYF.

This clonotype was seen a few times. The V call is TRBV11-2, the J call TRBJ2-5; D is unclear. In germline, CDR1 is SGHAT, CDR2 FQNNGV. The V end lost 0 bases, the J end lost 2 bases, and 13 bases lay between the germline ends. The CDR3 is 16 residues long. The CDR3, as DNA: TGTGCCAGCAGCTTAGATCTTTCCAGCGTGCAAGAGACCCAGTACTTC. It translates to CASSLDLSSVQETQYF.

The table lists this clonotype with a few counts. The chain is built from TRBV20-1 and TRBJ1-1, with D possibly being TRBD1 (6 bases). Per germline, CDR1 DFQATT and CDR2 SNEGSKA (reference sequence). Between the trimmed V and J ends, which lost 2 bases and 1 base, there was a span of 11 bases. This CDR3 contains 14 residues. This CDR3 reads CSARKARGNTEAFF. The CDR3 nucleotides are TGCAGTGCTAGAAAGGCCAGGGGGAACACTGAAGCTTTCTTT.

The chain carries TRBV7-8 and TRBJ2-2; D perhaps matches TRBD2 (6 bases). Trimming took 3 bases from V and 4 from J, leaving 9 bases between them. The germline V gene has CDR1 SGHVS and CDR2 FQNEAQ. The CDR3 length is 14 residues. The CDR3 DNA is TGTGCCAGCAGCTTGGGGACTCGCACCGGGGAGCTGTTTTTT. It yields the protein CASSLGTRTGELFF.

The table lists this clonotype with a few counts. CDR3 sequence: CASSQALGRSYEQYF. The CDR3 DNA reads TGCGCCAGCAGCCAAGCGCTGGGACGGAGCTACGAGCAGTACTTC. V is TRBV4-3 and J is TRBJ2-7; D is tentatively TRBD1 or TRBD2 (5 bases each). With 1 base removed from V and 3 bases from J, the gap between germline ends came to 13 bases. This CDR3 has 15 amino acids. Per the germline V gene, CDR1 is LGHNA and CDR2 is YSLEER.

The rearrangement links TRBV7-9 to TRBJ2-1; TRBD2 matches 10 bases. J gave up 4 bases and V 1 base, and 1 base lay outside the gene matches. There are 15 residues in the CDR3. The germline CDR1 and CDR2 sequences are SEHNR and FQNEAQ (reference sequence). The CDR3 bases are TGTGCCAGCAGCTTAGTAGCGGGAGGATACAATGAGCAGTTCTTC. This sequence encodes CASSLVAGGYNEQFF.

This clonotype was seen a few times. The chain is built from TRBV10-3 and TRBJ1-1; TRBD1 might be the D (5 bases). V was pared by 10 bases and J by 2 bases, with 14 bases between. CDR3 length: 13 amino acids. In germline, CDR1 is ENHRY, CDR2 SYGVKD. In DNA, the CDR3 is TGTGCCACTGCGCAACAGGTTAACACTGAAGCTTTCTTT. It translates to CATAQQVNTEAFF.

This clonotype was observed a few times. The J gene is TRBJ1-1, the V gene TRBV5-1; the D is unclear. Germline V gene lookup returns CDR1 SGHRS and CDR2 YFSETQ. This CDR3 region has 13 residues. Trimming took off 2 bases at V and 7 bases at J, with 12 bases between the two ends. Here the CDR3 DNA reads TGCGCCAGCAGCTTTGTCAACGGTCATGAAGCTTTCTTT. It translates to CASSFVNGHEAFF.

This sequence joins TRBV7-2 and TRBJ1-1; the match to TRBD1 covers 12 bases. The V and J ends lost 3 bases and 8 bases, in that order; junction bases with no gene match: 4. The V gene's germline CDR1 is SGHTA and CDR2 FQGNSA. The CDR3 length is 14 residues. The CDR3 nucleotides read TGTGCCAGCAGCTTTGGGACAGGGGGCCGCGAAGCTTTCTTT. This gives the protein CASSFGTGGREAFF.

This clonotype was observed a few times. The chain uses TRBV4-3 and TRBJ2-6; D perhaps matches TRBD1 (5 bases). Trimming shortened V by 4 bases and J by 4 bases, and 11 bases separated the two germline ends. The CDR3 has 15 residues. Germline lookup yields CDR1 LGHNA and CDR2 YSLEER. This chain's CDR3 is CASSLQGSGANVLTF. The CDR3 DNA reads TGCGCCAGCAGCCTTCAGGGTTCGGGGGCCAACGTCCTGACTTTC.

The chain uses TRBV24-1 and TRBJ2-3; 7 positions agree with TRBD2. Germline CDR1 KGHDR, CDR2 SFDVKD. The CDR3 extends over 15 amino acids. With V trimmed by 4 bases and J by 4 bases, 7 bases remained unmatched. CDR3 sequence: CATSEWGGKSDTQYF. Here the CDR3 DNA reads TGTGCCACCAGTGAATGGGGGGGGAAGTCAGATACGCAGTATTTT.

CDR3 loop: CASIAADRSYNEQFF. In nucleotides, the CDR3 is TGTGCCAGCATCGCAGCGGACCGGTCCTACAATGAGCAGTTCTTC. The chain joins TRBV5-5 to TRBJ2-1, with a weak D call TRBD2 (5 bases). V gave up 6 bases and J gave up 1 base, with 14 bases separating them. The germline V gene encodes CDR1 SGHKS and CDR2 YYEKEE (reference sequence). The CDR3 has 15 amino acids.